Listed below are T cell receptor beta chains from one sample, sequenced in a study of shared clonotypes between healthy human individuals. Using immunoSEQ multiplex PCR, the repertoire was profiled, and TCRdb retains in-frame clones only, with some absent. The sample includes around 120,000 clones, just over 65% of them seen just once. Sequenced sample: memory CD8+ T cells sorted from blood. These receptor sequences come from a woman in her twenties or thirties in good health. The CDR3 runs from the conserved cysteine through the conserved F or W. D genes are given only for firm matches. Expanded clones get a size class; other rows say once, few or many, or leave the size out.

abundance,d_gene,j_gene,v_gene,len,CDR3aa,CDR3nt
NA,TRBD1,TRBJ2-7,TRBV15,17,CATSREGSGQGFHEQYF,TGTGCCACCAGCAGAGAGGGGTCAGGACAGGGCTTCCACGAGCAGTACTTC
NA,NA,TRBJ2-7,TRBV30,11,CAWSSAYEQYF,TGTGCCTGGAGTTCTGCCTACGAGCAGTACTTC
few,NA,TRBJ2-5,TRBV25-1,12,CASSTGKETQYF,TGTGCCAGCAGTACAGGGAAAGAGACCCAGTACTTC
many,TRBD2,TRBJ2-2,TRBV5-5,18,CASSLGLAGGANTGELFF,TGTGCCAGCAGCTTGGGACTAGCGGGAGGGGCGAACACCGGGGAGCTGTTTTTT
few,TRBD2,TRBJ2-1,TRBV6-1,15,CASSEPAGAYNEQFF,TGTGCCAGCAGTGAACCGGCGGGAGCCTACAATGAGCAGTTCTTC
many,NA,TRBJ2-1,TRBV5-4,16,CASSPPRGPSPHEQFF,TGTGCCAGCAGCCCCCCCCGGGGGCCCAGCCCCCATGAGCAGTTCTTC
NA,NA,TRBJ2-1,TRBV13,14,CASSFSPHYNEQFF,TGTGCCAGCAGCTTCAGCCCACACTACAATGAGCAGTTCTTC
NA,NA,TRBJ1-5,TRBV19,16,CASSLIGGENTQPQHF,TGTGCCAGTAGTTTAATAGGGGGGGAGAACACTCAGCCCCAGCATTTT
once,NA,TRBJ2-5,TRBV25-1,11,CASSGSETQYF,TGTGCCAGCAGTGGAAGCGAGACCCAGTACTTC
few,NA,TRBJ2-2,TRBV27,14,CASSLFGVTGELFF,TGTGCCAGCAGTTTATTTGGGGTCACCGGGGAGCTGTTTTTT
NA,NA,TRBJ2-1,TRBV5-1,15,CASSLTSPGYNEQFF,TGCGCCAGCAGCTTGACATCCCCGGGGTACAATGAGCAGTTCTTC
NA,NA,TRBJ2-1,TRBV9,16,CASSVFRLEQVDEQFF,TGTGCCAGCAGCGTATTCCGACTCGAACAGGTGGATGAGCAGTTCTTC
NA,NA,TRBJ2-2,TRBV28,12,CASSLGFGELFF,TGTGCCAGCAGTTTAGGTTTCGGGGAGCTGTTTTTT
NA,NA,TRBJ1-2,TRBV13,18,CASSQGGGAGFVYYGYTF,TGTGCCAGCAGCCAAGGTGGTGGGGCAGGTTTTGTCTACTATGGCTACACCTTC
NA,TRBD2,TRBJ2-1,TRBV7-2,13,CASSLGSGVQQFF,TGTGCCAGCAGCTTAGGGAGCGGGGTACAGCAGTTCTTC
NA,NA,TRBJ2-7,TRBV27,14,CASSLRSPGYEQYF,TGTGCCAGCAGTCTCCGAAGCCCTGGCTACGAGCAGTACTTC
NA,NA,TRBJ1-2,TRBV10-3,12,CAIRSGVRGYTF,TGTGCCATCAGATCAGGGGTACGTGGCTACACCTTC
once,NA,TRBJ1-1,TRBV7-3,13,CASSSQRDTEAFF,TGTGCCAGCAGCTCACAGCGAGACACTGAAGCTTTCTTT
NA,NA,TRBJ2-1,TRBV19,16,CASSIVTGSSYNEQFF,TGTGCCAGTAGTATAGTGACGGGGAGCTCCTACAATGAGCAGTTCTTC
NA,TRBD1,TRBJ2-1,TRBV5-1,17,CASSWYGTVSSYNEQFF,TGCGCCAGCAGCTGGTACGGGACAGTGAGTTCCTACAATGAGCAGTTCTTC
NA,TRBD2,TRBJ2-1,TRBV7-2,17,CASSLAWPSGRRYEQFF,TGTGCCAGCAGCTTAGCGTGGCCTAGCGGGAGGAGGTATGAGCAGTTCTTC
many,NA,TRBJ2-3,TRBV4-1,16,CASSQAVGLEGDTQYF,TGCGCCAGCAGCCAGGCCGTTGGATTGGAGGGAGATACGCAGTATTTT
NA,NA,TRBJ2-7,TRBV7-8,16,CASSQGASLPPYEQYF,TGTGCCAGCAGCCAGGGAGCCAGTCTGCCCCCCTACGAGCAGTACTTC
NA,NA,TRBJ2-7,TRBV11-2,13,CASSLSLFYEQYF,TGTGCCAGCAGCTTAAGCCTTTTCTACGAGCAGTACTTC
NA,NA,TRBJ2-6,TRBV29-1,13,CSVRDAGANVLTF,TGCAGCGTGCGGGACGCTGGGGCCAACGTCCTGACTTTC
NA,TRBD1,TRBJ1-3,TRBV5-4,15,CASSLQGIAGNTIYF,TGTGCCAGCAGCTTACAGGGGATCGCTGGAAACACCATATATTTT
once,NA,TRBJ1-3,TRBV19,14,CASRLRSSGNTIYF,TGTGCCAGTAGGCTACGGAGCTCTGGAAACACCATATATTTT
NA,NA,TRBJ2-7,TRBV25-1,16,CASSEPTGRLTYEQYF,TGTGCCAGCAGTGAGCCTACAGGCCGTCTTACCTACGAGCAGTACTTC
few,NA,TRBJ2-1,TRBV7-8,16,CASSPGTSDGENEQFF,TGTGCCAGCAGCCCTGGGACGTCGGACGGGGAGAATGAGCAGTTCTTC
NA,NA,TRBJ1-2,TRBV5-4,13,CASSLESAVGYTF,TGTGCCAGCAGCTTGGAGTCGGCCGTCGGCTACACCTTC
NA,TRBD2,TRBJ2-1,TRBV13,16,CASSLIGLAGDNEQFF,TGTGCCAGCAGCTTAATTGGGCTAGCGGGAGACAATGAGCAGTTCTTC
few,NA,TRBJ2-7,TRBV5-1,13,CASSLAAGYEQYF,TGCGCCAGCAGCTTGGCCGCAGGGTACGAGCAGTACTTC
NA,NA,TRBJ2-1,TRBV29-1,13,CSVHSPLGNEQFF,TGCAGCGTTCACTCACCCCTAGGAAATGAGCAGTTCTTC
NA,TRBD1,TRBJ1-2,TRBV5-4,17,CASSRSRDRGRAGGYTF,TGTGCCAGCAGCCGTTCCCGGGACAGGGGGCGGGCAGGGGGCTACACCTTC
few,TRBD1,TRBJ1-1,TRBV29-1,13,CSVAGGGWTEAFF,TGCAGCGTAGCAGGGGGCGGGTGGACTGAAGCTTTCTTT
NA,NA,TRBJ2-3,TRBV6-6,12,CASRQTTDTQYF,TGTGCCAGCAGACAGACCACAGATACGCAGTATTTT
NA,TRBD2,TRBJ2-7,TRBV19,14,CASSITSGPYEQYF,TGTGCCAGTAGTATAACTAGCGGTCCCTACGAGCAGTACTTC
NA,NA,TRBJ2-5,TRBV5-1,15,CASRSTGTSQETQYF,TGCGCCAGCAGGAGTACAGGGACATCACAAGAGACCCAGTACTTC
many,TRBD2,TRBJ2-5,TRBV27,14,CASSPGTRGETQYF,TGTGCCAGCAGCCCCGGGACTAGGGGAGAGACCCAGTACTTC
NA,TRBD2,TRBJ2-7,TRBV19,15,CASSRTSGPSYEQYF,TGTGCCAGTAGCAGGACTAGCGGGCCCTCCTACGAGCAGTACTTC
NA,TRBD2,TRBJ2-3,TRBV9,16,CASSVGTGGPTDTQYF,TGTGCCAGCAGCGTAGGAACGGGAGGGCCAACAGATACGCAGTATTTT
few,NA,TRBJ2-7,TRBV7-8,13,CASSLGVGYEQYF,TGTGCCAGCAGCTTAGGGGTGGGTTACGAGCAGTACTTC
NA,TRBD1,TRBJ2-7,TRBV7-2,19,CASSFLWTGYHPVQSEQYF,TGTGCCAGCAGCTTTTTGTGGACAGGGTATCATCCCGTTCAGTCCGAGCAGTACTTC
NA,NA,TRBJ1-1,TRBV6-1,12,CASSKLNTEAFF,TGTGCCAGCAGCAAACTGAACACTGAAGCTTTCTTT
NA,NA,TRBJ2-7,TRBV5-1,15,CASSLVAALGGEQYF,TGCGCCAGCAGCTTGGTAGCGGCCCTTGGAGGGGAGCAGTACTTC
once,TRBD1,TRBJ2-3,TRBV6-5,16,CASSYSRGQGTDTQYF,TGTGCCAGCAGTTACTCCCGGGGACAGGGCACAGATACGCAGTATTTT
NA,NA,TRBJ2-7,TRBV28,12,CASSPNTYEQYF,TGTGCCAGCAGTCCGAATACCTACGAGCAGTACTTC
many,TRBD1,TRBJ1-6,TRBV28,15,CASSLLRGPNSPLHF,TGTGCCAGCAGTTTACTCAGGGGGCCGAATTCACCCCTCCACTTT
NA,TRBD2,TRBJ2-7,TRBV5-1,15,CASSPWGEGPYEQYF,TGCGCCAGCAGCCCTTGGGGGGAGGGGCCCTACGAGCAGTACTTC
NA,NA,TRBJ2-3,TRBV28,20,CASSLSSWGRRSPNTDTQYF,TGTGCCAGCAGTTTATCTTCCTGGGGGAGGCGGTCACCAAACACAGATACGCAGTATTTT
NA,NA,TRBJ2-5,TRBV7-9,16,CASSTAPDRFQETQYF,TGTGCCAGCAGCACCGCCCCCGACAGGTTCCAAGAGACCCAGTACTTC
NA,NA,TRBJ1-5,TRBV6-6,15,CASSKEHLGNQPQHF,TGTGCCAGCAGCAAGGAGCACTTGGGGAATCAGCCCCAGCATTTT
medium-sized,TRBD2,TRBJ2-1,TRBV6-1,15,CASNDLAGGPNEQFF,TGTGCCAGCAATGACCTAGCGGGAGGGCCGAATGAGCAGTTCTTC
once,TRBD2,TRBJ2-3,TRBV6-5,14,CASRAGGSTDTQYF,TGTGCCAGCAGAGCGGGAGGAAGCACAGATACGCAGTATTTT
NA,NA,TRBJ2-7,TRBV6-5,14,CASSYGGLGYEQYF,TGTGCCAGCAGTTACGGAGGACTGGGTTACGAGCAGTACTTC
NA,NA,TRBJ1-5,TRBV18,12,CASSLSRGPRFF,TGTGCCAGCTCACTATCCCGGGGGCCCCGTTTCTTT
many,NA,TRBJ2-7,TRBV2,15,CASSEGVTNTYEQYF,TGTGCCAGCAGTGAGGGGGTAACTAACACCTACGAGCAGTACTTC
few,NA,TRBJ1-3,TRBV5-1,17,CASSLEGNSESGNTIYF,TGCGCCAGCAGCTTGGAAGGAAACAGTGAATCTGGAAACACCATATATTTT
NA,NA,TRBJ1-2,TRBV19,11,CASSRRYGYTF,TGTGCCAGTAGTAGACGATATGGCTACACCTTC